A selection of T cell receptor beta chains follows, all from one sample in a study of control samples from healthy donors and cancer patients. Here immunoSEQ multiplex PCR was the method, and the copy in TCRdb shows in-frame clones only, minus some. The sample carries fewer than 95,000 clones, around 87% recorded once. The material sequenced was blood. These receptors were collected from a woman in her forties or fifties in good health. CDR3s include the opening cysteine and the closing phenylalanine or tryptophan. D genes are given only for firm matches. Rows may omit the clone size; those that give it use once, few, many or a size class.

v_gene: TRBV5-1
j_gene: TRBJ2-7
d_gene: TRBD1
abundance: NA
CDR3nt: TGCGCCAGCAGCATCCTACAGGGGGGCGAGCAGTACTTC
CDR3aa: CASSILQGGEQYF

v_gene: TRBV6-5
j_gene: TRBJ2-7
d_gene: TRBD1
abundance: NA
CDR3nt: TGTGCCAGCAGAGACCTTGGGACAGGCGATTACGAGCAGTACTTC
CDR3aa: CASRDLGTGDYEQYF

v_gene: TRBV11-3
j_gene: TRBJ2-5
d_gene: NA
abundance: NA
CDR3nt: TGTGCCAGCAGCTTTAGGCTAAAACCAGAGACCCAGTACTTC
CDR3aa: CASSFRLKPETQYF

v_gene: TRBV29-1
j_gene: TRBJ2-1
d_gene: NA
abundance: NA
CDR3nt: TGCAGCGTGCTACCTCAGGGTTACAATGAGCAGTTCTTC
CDR3aa: CSVLPQGYNEQFF

v_gene: TRBV5-6
j_gene: TRBJ2-3
d_gene: TRBD1
abundance: NA
CDR3nt: TGTGCCAGCAGCCCGACAGGGGGGAGCACAGATACGCAGTATTTT
CDR3aa: CASSPTGGSTDTQYF

v_gene: TRBV3-1/TRBV3-2
j_gene: TRBJ2-7
d_gene: TRBD1
abundance: NA
CDR3nt: TGTGCCAGCAGCCAAGATATAGGACAGGACTCCTACGAGCAGTACTTC
CDR3aa: CASSQDIGQDSYEQYF

v_gene: TRBV19
j_gene: TRBJ1-1
d_gene: TRBD1
abundance: NA
CDR3nt: TGTGCCAGTAGTAGAGGAACAGGGGGAAACACTGAAGCTTTCTTT
CDR3aa: CASSRGTGGNTEAFF

v_gene: TRBV6-5
j_gene: TRBJ1-2
d_gene: NA
abundance: NA
CDR3nt: TGTGCCAGCAGCCTACTAGGACAAAACGACTATGGCTACACCTTC
CDR3aa: CASSLLGQNDYGYTF

v_gene: TRBV6-6
j_gene: TRBJ2-7
d_gene: NA
abundance: NA
CDR3nt: TGTGCCAGCAGTTACGCAGGGATTACCTACGAGCAGTACTTC
CDR3aa: CASSYAGITYEQYF

v_gene: TRBV7-6
j_gene: TRBJ2-3
d_gene: TRBD2
abundance: NA
CDR3nt: TGTGCCAGCAGCCCTACGTGGCGGCTAGCGGGGGGAGGGGGAGATACGCAGTATTTT
CDR3aa: CASSPTWRLAGGGGDTQYF

v_gene: TRBV7-2
j_gene: TRBJ2-5
d_gene: TRBD2
abundance: once
CDR3nt: TGTGCCAGCAGCTTAGCTAGCGGGAGGACGGAGACCCAGTACTTC
CDR3aa: CASSLASGRTETQYF

v_gene: TRBV7-9
j_gene: TRBJ2-7
d_gene: TRBD2
abundance: NA
CDR3nt: TGTGCCAGCAGCTTAGCCGGGACTACCACCTACGAGCAGTACTTC
CDR3aa: CASSLAGTTTYEQYF

v_gene: TRBV7-8
j_gene: TRBJ2-1
d_gene: NA
abundance: few
CDR3nt: TGTGCCAGCGCTCCCCCCCTCAGAGGCTCAAGCAATGAGCAGTTCTTC
CDR3aa: CASAPPLRGSSNEQFF

v_gene: TRBV24-1
j_gene: TRBJ2-3
d_gene: TRBD2
abundance: NA
CDR3nt: TGTGCCACCAGTAATAGCGGGGGGGCCCCAGATACGCAGTATTTT
CDR3aa: CATSNSGGAPDTQYF

v_gene: TRBV7-2
j_gene: TRBJ2-7
d_gene: NA
abundance: NA
CDR3nt: TGTGCCAGCAGCCCCAGCTACGAGCAGTACTTC
CDR3aa: CASSPSYEQYF

v_gene: TRBV6-4
j_gene: TRBJ1-1
d_gene: TRBD1
abundance: NA
CDR3nt: TGTGCCAGCAGTAGGGACAGGGAGACTGAAGCTTTCTTT
CDR3aa: CASSRDRETEAFF

v_gene: TRBV19
j_gene: TRBJ1-4
d_gene: TRBD1
abundance: NA
CDR3nt: TGTGCCAGTAGTCCAGGGGGAGCAACTAATGAAAAACTGTTTTTT
CDR3aa: CASSPGGATNEKLFF

v_gene: TRBV28
j_gene: TRBJ1-2
d_gene: NA
abundance: NA
CDR3nt: TGTGCCAGCAGGGCGGGGTTGGTAGACTATGGCTACACCTTC
CDR3aa: CASRAGLVDYGYTF

v_gene: TRBV12-5
j_gene: TRBJ2-3
d_gene: NA
abundance: NA
CDR3nt: TGTGCTAGTGGTTTATTGGCGGGTATGGATACGCAGTATTTT
CDR3aa: CASGLLAGMDTQYF

v_gene: TRBV5-6
j_gene: TRBJ1-3
d_gene: NA
abundance: few
CDR3nt: TGTGCCAGCAGCCCGGGACAACTCGGAAACACCATATATTTT
CDR3aa: CASSPGQLGNTIYF

v_gene: TRBV5-6
j_gene: TRBJ2-5
d_gene: NA
abundance: NA
CDR3nt: TGTGCCAGCACAGGGGCAGGGGCTCAAGAGACCCAGTACTTC
CDR3aa: CASTGAGAQETQYF

v_gene: TRBV6-6
j_gene: TRBJ1-5
d_gene: TRBD1
abundance: NA
CDR3nt: TGTGCCAGCAGGCCCAGACAGGGGGCCGAAACAAAGGACGGCTTT
CDR3aa: CASRPRQGAETKDGF

v_gene: TRBV4-2
j_gene: TRBJ1-4
d_gene: NA
abundance: NA
CDR3nt: TGTGCCAGCAGCCAAGAGCGGCTCGCAACTAATGAAAAACTGTTTTTT
CDR3aa: CASSQERLATNEKLFF

v_gene: TRBV5-8
j_gene: TRBJ1-1
d_gene: NA
abundance: NA
CDR3nt: TGTGCCAGCAGCTTGAGGGGAACAGCTTTCTTT
CDR3aa: CASSLRGTAFF

v_gene: TRBV4-2
j_gene: TRBJ2-3
d_gene: NA
abundance: NA
CDR3nt: TGTGCCAGCAGCCAAGAGACGGCTGGGGGCACAGATACGCAGTATTTT
CDR3aa: CASSQETAGGTDTQYF

v_gene: TRBV14
j_gene: TRBJ1-1
d_gene: NA
abundance: few
CDR3nt: TGTGCCAGCAGCCAAAGGACCCATGAGAACACTGAAGCTTTCTTT
CDR3aa: CASSQRTHENTEAFF